The clone carrying this T cell receptor (beta chain) is judged medium-sized (0.01 to 0.1%). Per the authors' pipeline: It was from reference gene primer amplification that nucleated cell counts were estimated. Method: immunoSEQ multiplex PCR; TCRdb's copy keeps in-frame clones and lacks some. From that table come the V and J calls and clone size; the DNA was used to work out D and trimming. Of roughly 250,000 clones in the sample, approximately 90% were seen once. CDR1 and CDR2 from the germline V gene are SGHNT and YYREEE (reference sequence). The CDR3 has 14 amino acids. The V gene end was trimmed by 5 bases and the J gene end by 3 bases; junction bases not matched to a gene: 3. This sample stems from a study of blood T cell repertoires in COVID-19. Study in general: Material from acute and convalescent COVID-19 was sourced from the United States, Italy and Spain.

Participants came from 24 US areas, aged roughly 18 to 95 years. The sample comprised PBMCs or T cells enriched from blood (not recorded which). This chain links TRBV5-4 with TRBJ2-2; 8 nucleotides align to TRBD1. This clonotype originated in a human donor in a cohort exposed to, infected with or recovered from COVID-19 (not recorded which). The donor label of this sample is uncertain. The CDR3 protein is CASSQGADTGELFF. CDR3 nucleotide sequence: TGTGCCAGCAGTCAGGGGGCGGACACCGGGGAGCTGTTTTTT.